This T cell receptor beta chain is drawn from a study of blood T cell repertoires in COVID-19. Overall study: The United States, Italy and Spain provided the acute and convalescent COVID-19 samples. Sources were T cells, B-cell-depleted T cells, or PBMCs; the material itself was cDNA or gDNA.

The CDR3 totals 14 residues. The germline V gene encodes CDR1 LNHDA and CDR2 SQIVND (reference sequence). V was shortened by 4 bases and J by 8 bases, with 14 bases between the two germline ends. Source study methods: Scientists estimated how many nucleated cells there were by amplifying reference gene primers. TCRdb keeps only in-frame clones here, not all; method: immunoSEQ multiplex PCR. For V, J and clone size, that table is used; D and trimming come from the DNA. The sample lists 300,000 to 400,000 clones; approximately 88% were seen once. The chain joins TRBV19 to TRBJ1-4, with unresolved D. Sequenced input: peripheral blood. This receptor was obtained from a woman aged 50 to 60 with active or convalescent COVID-19. The CDR3 DNA reads as TGTGCCAGTAGTAGGGGAGAAAAAGGGGAAAAACTGTTTTTT. It specifies CASSRGEKGEKLFF. The full variable domain, in which reference TRBV19 and TRBJ1-4 provide the parts outside the CDR3, is DGGITQSPKYLFRKEGQNVTLSCEQNLNHDAMYWYRQDPGQGLRLIYYSQIVNDFQKGDIAEGYSVSREKKESFPLTVTSAQKNPTAFYLCASSRGEKGEKLFFGSGTQLSVL.